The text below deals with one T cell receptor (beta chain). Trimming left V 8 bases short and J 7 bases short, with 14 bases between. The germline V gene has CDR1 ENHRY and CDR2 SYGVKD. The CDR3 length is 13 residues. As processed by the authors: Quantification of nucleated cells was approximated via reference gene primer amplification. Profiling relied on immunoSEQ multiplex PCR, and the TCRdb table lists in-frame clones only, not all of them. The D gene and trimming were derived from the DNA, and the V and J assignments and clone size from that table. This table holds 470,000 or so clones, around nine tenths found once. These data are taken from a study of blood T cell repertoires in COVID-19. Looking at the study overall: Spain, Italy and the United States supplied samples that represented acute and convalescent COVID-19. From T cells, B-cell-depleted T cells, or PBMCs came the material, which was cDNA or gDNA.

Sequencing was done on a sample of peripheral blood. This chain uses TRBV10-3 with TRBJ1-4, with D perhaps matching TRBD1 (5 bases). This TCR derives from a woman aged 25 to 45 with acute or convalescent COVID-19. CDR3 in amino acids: CAISQGMAEKLFF. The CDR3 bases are TGTGCCATCTCCCAGGGTATGGCTGAAAAACTGTTTTTT.